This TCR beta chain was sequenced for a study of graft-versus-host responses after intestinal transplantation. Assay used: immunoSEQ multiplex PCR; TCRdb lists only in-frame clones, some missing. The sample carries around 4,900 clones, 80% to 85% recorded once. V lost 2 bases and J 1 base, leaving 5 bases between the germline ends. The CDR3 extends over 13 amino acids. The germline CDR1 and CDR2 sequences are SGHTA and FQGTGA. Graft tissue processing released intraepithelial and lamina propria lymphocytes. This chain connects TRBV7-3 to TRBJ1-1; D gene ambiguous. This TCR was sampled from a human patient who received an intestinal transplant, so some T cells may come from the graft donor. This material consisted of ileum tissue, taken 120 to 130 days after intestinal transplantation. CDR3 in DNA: TGTGCCAGCAGCTTAGGCGAGAACACTGAAGCTTTCTTT. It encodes CASSLGENTEAFF. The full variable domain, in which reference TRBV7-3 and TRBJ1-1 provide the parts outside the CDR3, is GAGVSQTPSNKVTEKGKYVELRCDPISGHTALYWYRQSLGQGPEFLIYFQGTGAADDSGLPNDRFFAVRPEGSVSTLKIQRTERGDSAVYLCASSLGENTEAFFGQGTRLTVV.